These 13 T cell receptor beta chains share one sample of origin, sequenced in a study of control samples from healthy donors and cancer patients. This table comes from immunoSEQ multiplex PCR, and its TCRdb copy is limited to in-frame clones, with some not included. This sample has fewer than 30,000 clones, with roughly 89% found just once. Sequencing used PBMCs. These receptors were taken from a woman aged 40 to 50 with lung cancer.

The chain carries TRBV4-3 and TRBJ2-7; unclear D gene. The germline V and J ends were trimmed by 0 bases and 4 bases, with 10 bases remaining between them. CDR3 size: 14 residues. CDR1 is LGHNA, CDR2 YSLEER, per germline. CDR3 coding DNA: TGCGCCAGCAGCCAAGACAGGTTTCTTTACGAGCAGTACTTC. As protein: CASSQDRFLYEQYF.

The chain is built from TRBV19 and TRBJ2-7; the D is unclear. The CDR3 has 12 amino acids. CDR1 and CDR2 (germline): LNHDA, SQIVND (reference sequence). V shed 5 bases and J shed 2 bases, with 7 bases lying between them. Here the CDR3 DNA reads TGTGCCAGTAGTGCCCCAACCTACGAGCAGTACTTC. It encodes CASSAPTYEQYF.

The chain couples TRBV10-3 to TRBJ2-5; D possibly corresponds to TRBD2 (6 bases). The V gene lost 2 bases and the J gene lost 4 bases, with 11 bases spanning the gap. The CDR3 totals 14 residues. CDR1 ENHRY and CDR2 SYGVKD come from the germline V gene. The CDR3 nucleotides read TGTGCCATCAGTGAGCCGACTAGGTCAGAGACCCAGTACTTC. Translated: CAISEPTRSETQYF.

The CDR3 bases are TGCAGTGCTAGTGGGGCGGGTTCGCTTTCCTACGAGCAGTACTTC. This encodes CSASGAGSLSYEQYF. V usage is TRBV20-1 and J usage is TRBJ2-7; the D gene could be TRBD1 or TRBD2 (5 bases each). Germline V gene lookup returns CDR1 DFQATT and CDR2 SNEGSKA (reference sequence). The CDR3 runs to 15 residues. V lost 3 bases, J lost 1 base, and 16 bases lay in between.

V usage is TRBV2 and J usage is TRBJ1-2; the D gene is possibly TRBD1 (6 bases). Germline loops: CDR1 SNHLY, CDR2 FYNNEI. CDR3 length: 13 amino acids. V dropped 7 bases and J dropped 4 bases, with 13 bases sitting between them. The CDR3 sequence: CASTGQSVYGYTF. Written as DNA, the CDR3 is TGTGCCAGCACCGGACAGAGCGTCTATGGCTACACCTTC. The whole variable domain, filled in from reference TRBV2 and TRBJ1-2, reads EPEVTQTPSHQVTQMGQEVILRCVPISNHLYFYWYRQILGQKVEFLVSFYNNEISEKSEIFDDQFSVERPDGSNFTLKIRSTKLEDSAMYFCASTGQSVYGYTFGSGTRLTVV.

This sequence joins TRBV2 and TRBJ1-1, with D uncertain. V was trimmed by 7 bases and J by 3 bases, leaving 6 bases between them. The CDR3 runs 11 residues. CDR1 is SNHLY and CDR2 is FYNNEI in the germline V gene. The CDR3 nucleotides are TGTGCCAGCATTCTAGACACTGAAGCTTTCTTT. It specifies CASILDTEAFF.

V gene TRBV6-5 combines with J gene TRBJ1-1; 8 positions match TRBD1. The CDR3 length is 13 residues. Germline CDR1 and CDR2: MNHEY and SVGAGI. After removal of 6 bases from V and 8 bases from J, the junction contained 8 bases not matched to a gene. CDR3 coding DNA: TGTGCCAGCAGCCCAAGGGGGACAGGCGAAGCTTTCTTT. Its translation: CASSPRGTGEAFF.

This clone has only one observation. This rearrangement joins TRBV30 to TRBJ2-5; 7 bases align to TRBD1. V lost 2 bases to trimming and J lost 2 bases; unmatched junction nucleotides: 5. In germline, CDR1 is GTSNPN, CDR2 SVGIG (reference sequence). CDR3 length: 14 residues. DNA for the CDR3: TGTGCCTGGAGTTCGGGACAGCTTCAAGAGACCCAGTACTTC. The encoded protein is CAWSSGQLQETQYF.

This chain uses TRBV6-6 with TRBJ1-4; 7 bases fit TRBD1. Germline V CDR1 and CDR2: MNHNY, SVGAGI (reference sequence). The CDR3 covers 15 residues. Germline trimming cut 3 bases from V and 7 bases from J; bases unmatched to any gene: 8. CDR3 bases: TGTGCCAGCAGTTATGGAGGGGGCGCCGGTGAAAAACTGTTTTTT. This gives the protein CASSYGGGAGEKLFF.

This clone appeared once. The chain combines TRBV7-8 with TRBJ2-3; unclear D gene. Germline V CDR1 and CDR2: SGHVS, FQNEAQ. The ends were cut back, 5 bases at V and 7 bases at J, with 19 bases in the middle. This CDR3 has 15 amino acids. CDR3 in amino acids: CASSLRPVGSNTQYF. For the CDR3, the DNA is TGTGCCAGCAGCCTCCGCCCGGTTGGCTCCAATACGCAGTATTTT.

The CDR3 DNA is TGCGCCAGCAGCCAAGAGGCAGGAAGCAATCAGCCCCAGCATTTT. Translating it yields CASSQEAGSNQPQHF. V gene TRBV4-3 combines with J gene TRBJ1-5, with unresolved D. Germline CDR1 is LGHNA and CDR2 is YSLEER. V lost 0 bases and J lost 1, with 7 bases in between. This CDR3 is 15 amino acids long.

The rearrangement joins TRBV19 to TRBJ1-1; the D gene is possibly TRBD1 (5 bases). V shed 1 base and J shed 7 bases, with 10 bases lying between them. The CDR3 is made up of 13 amino acids. Germline loops: CDR1 LNHDA, CDR2 SQIVND (reference sequence). The CDR3 sequence: CASSIGDFFEAFF. DNA of the CDR3: TGTGCCAGTAGTATAGGGGACTTTTTTGAAGCTTTCTTT.

The rearrangement joins TRBV11-3 to TRBJ2-5; the D is unclear. From germline, CDR1 is SGHNT and CDR2 YENEEA. The CDR3 contains 14 residues. V shed 1 base and J shed 1 base, with 7 bases lying between them. The DNA of the CDR3 is TGTGCCAGCAGCTTAGGCCCTAGCCAAGAGACCCAGTACTTC. Its translation: CASSLGPSQETQYF. The full variable domain, completed using reference TRBV11-3 and TRBJ2-5, is EAGVVQSPRYKIIEKKQPVAFWCNPISGHNTLYWYLQNLGQGPELLIRYENEEAVDDSQLPKDRFSAERLKGVDSTLKIQPAELGDSAVYLCASSLGPSQETQYFGPGTRLLVL.